These T cell receptor beta chains were read from a single sample in a study of T cells expressing NK-cell markers. TCRdb reprocessed the 5' RACE reads, with one entry per CDR3 protein and no DNA. The specimen's table records about 400,000 distinct CDR3 sequences. Sequenced input: blood T cells: a sorted CD56 or NKG2C T cell subset, CD4+ or CD8+ T cells, or bulk PBMC T cells (not recorded which). These receptors were taken from a woman in her forties or fifties in good health. Both conserved end residues are part of each CDR3. Each record gives: J gene, V gene, CDR3 length, CDR3 protein.

TRBJ2-1 TRBV7-8 14 CASAAVQGYNEQFF
TRBJ2-3 TRBV6-4 12 CASSDSPHTQYF
TRBJ2-1 TRBV7-3 14 CASSFEQADNEQFF
TRBJ2-2 TRBV20-1 13 CSARSPNTGELFF
TRBJ1-2 TRBV6-6 15 CASSYAGARNYGYTF
TRBJ1-4 TRBV4-1 14 CASSGLGGAEKLFF
TRBJ2-3 TRBV7-8 16 CASSLALELRTDTQYF
TRBJ2-7 TRBV2 14 CASSENWQTYEQYF
TRBJ1-5 TRBV21-1 17 CASSRKWQGRSNQPQHF
TRBJ2-5 TRBV29-1 12 CSVVEGGETQYF
TRBJ1-1 TRBV5-1 14 CASKMDRGNTEAFF
TRBJ2-3 TRBV7-9 17 CASSSPTSQGAQDTQYF
TRBJ2-2 TRBV24-1 13 CATGAGNTGELFF